The clone carrying this T cell receptor beta chain was recorded only once. Its antigen remains unknown. Trimming stripped 8 bases from V and 1 base from J, with 11 bases between. This CDR3 has 14 residues. CDR1 and CDR2 (germline): MRHNA, SNTAGT. The data derive from a study of cytomegalovirus exposure and HLA in healthy donors. Study-wide results and limits: TCR beta chains numbering more than 150 were designated cytomegalovirus-associated.

This cohort consisted of healthy bone marrow donors. The study ran its PCR with 60 Vbeta and 13 Jbeta primers. The assay was immunoSEQ multiplex PCR, and TCRdb's table has in-frame clones only and misses some. The data contain just over 85,000 clones, over 60% of them singletons. The sequence was collected from a man between 35 and 55 years old in good health and CMV-seronegative. The genes are TRBV6-4 and TRBJ2-2; tentative D call: TRBD1 (5 bases). What was sequenced was PBMCs. The DNA for the CDR3 is TGTGCCAGCCGGACGACAGAGAACACCGGGGAGCTGTTTTTT. Protein: CASRTTENTGELFF.